The 5 T cell receptor beta chains below were found in one sample sequenced in a study of technical replicates of blood from a handful of donors. Measured with immunoSEQ multiplex PCR; TCRdb has only the in-frame clones, and not every one. The data contain tens of thousands of clones, 98% of them singletons. The sample taken for sequencing was T cells isolated from PBMCs. Receptor source: a human donor in good health.

The rearrangement links TRBV29-1 to TRBJ2-2; 7 bases align to TRBD2. V was pared by 3 bases and J by 5 bases, with 9 bases of the junction left unmatched. Germline CDR1 and CDR2: SQVTM and ANQGSEA. The CDR3 has 15 amino acids. CDR3 amino acids: CSVDSPPGGTGELFF. DNA of the CDR3: TGCAGCGTTGATAGTCCGCCGGGGGGAACCGGGGAGCTGTTTTTT.

The chain couples TRBV5-1 to TRBJ2-7; possible D gene TRBD1, 6 bases. CDR1 and CDR2 from the germline V gene are SGHRS and YFSETQ. CDR3 length equals 12 residues. Trimming removed 7 bases at V and 2 bases at J, with 10 bases between. Here the CDR3 DNA reads TGCGCCAGCGGACAGAACACCTACGAGCAGTACTTC. Its translation: CASGQNTYEQYF.

The chain employs TRBV27 and TRBJ1-5, with D unresolved. Germline V gene lookup returns CDR1 MNHEY and CDR2 SMNVEV (reference sequence). There are 13 residues in the CDR3. Trimming took 6 bases from V and 0 from J, leaving 6 bases between them. This CDR3 reads CASRTDSNQPQHF. The CDR3 nucleotides read TGTGCCAGCAGAACAGATAGCAATCAGCCCCAGCATTTT.

This clone appeared once. The chain uses TRBV11-2 and TRBJ1-3, with D perhaps matching TRBD1 (5 bases). The CDR3 sequence is 15 residues long. Trimming took 2 bases from V and 2 from J, leaving 10 bases between them. CDR1 SGHAT and CDR2 FQNNGV come from the germline V gene. The CDR3, as DNA: TGTGCCAGCAGCTTATTCCGGGGGACTGGAAACACCATATATTTT. Amino acid sequence: CASSLFRGTGNTIYF.

The rearrangement uses TRBV19 and TRBJ2-7, with 8 bases aligning to TRBD1. Germline V gives CDR1 LNHDA, CDR2 SQIVND (reference sequence). This CDR3 is built from 13 residues. V gave up 6 bases and J gave up 7 bases; unmatched junction bases: 8. The CDR3 DNA reads as TGTGCCAGTAGAATGGACAGGGATGGGGAGCAGTACTTC. This encodes CASRMDRDGEQYF.